These T cell receptor beta chains were read from a single sample in a study of identical twins' blood T cells. TCRdb reprocessed the 5' RACE reads via MiXCR and lists one record per CDR3 protein. Of 300,000 to 400,000 distinct CDR3 sequences in the sample, approximately 30% were seen once. The material sequenced was PBMCs. Receptor source: a woman between 18 and 49 years old in good health. CDR3s include the opening cysteine and the closing phenylalanine or tryptophan. Fields, in order: J gene, V gene, D gene, CDR3 protein. The D gene is left open where the match is weak.

TRBJ2-7 | TRBV11-3 | - | CASSFKGSYEQYF
TRBJ2-2 | TRBV12-5 | - | CASGLGFGELFF
TRBJ1-1 | TRBV11-2 | - | CVSSFRPLNTEAFF
TRBJ2-1 | TRBV11-2 | - | CASSLLRGELDEQFF
TRBJ1-4 | TRBV7-9 | - | CASSLAGSDNEKLFF
TRBJ2-3 | TRBV27 | TRBD1 | CASSLWQGARSDTQYF
TRBJ1-2 | TRBV6-5 | - | CASSQGPVDYGYTF
TRBJ1-2 | TRBV11-3 | - | CASSLTGTVYGYTF
TRBJ1-2 | TRBV7-2 | - | CASSLEWQNYGYTF
TRBJ1-2 | TRBV6-1 | - | CASSEQGLSYTF
TRBJ2-1 | TRBV20-1 | TRBD2 | CSASATSGRSRWGEQFF
TRBJ2-2 | TRBV20-1 | - | CSARAGLTGELFF
TRBJ1-3 | TRBV7-6 | - | CASSQTGFQGNTIYF
TRBJ2-1 | TRBV14 | TRBD2 | CASSPTSAPYNEQFF
TRBJ1-2 | TRBV3-1 | - | CASSPTQGGYGYTF
TRBJ1-1 | TRBV20-1 | TRBD1 | CSARSLAGGIPEAFF
TRBJ2-2 | TRBV12-3/TRBV12-4 | - | CASTVRGQNTGELFF
TRBJ2-5 | TRBV29-1 | - | CSARRDQETQYF
TRBJ2-2 | TRBV5-1 | - | CASSLLDRNTGELFF
TRBJ1-1 | TRBV27 | - | CASSLAPTGLNTEAFF
TRBJ2-2 | TRBV14 | TRBD2 | CASSCSGRSFTGELFF
TRBJ2-3 | TRBV29-1 | TRBD1 | CSVRTGQGTDTQYF
TRBJ1-1 | TRBV5-1 | TRBD1 | CASSPGQVITEAFF
TRBJ2-2 | TRBV5-1 | - | CASTMSEGVSRTGELFF
TRBJ2-1 | TRBV5-1 | - | CASSLGLPQGWLDGNEQFF
TRBJ2-2 | TRBV10-3 | TRBD2 | CASRRAGGSNTGGLFF
TRBJ2-1 | TRBV4-3 | - | CASSQEAGSSYNEQFF
TRBJ1-2 | TRBV7-9 | - | CASSLVLGNYGYTF
TRBJ2-1 | TRBV7-9 | TRBD2 | CASSPGGAGSYNEQFF
TRBJ1-2 | TRBV7-9 | - | CASSLAEGDYTF
TRBJ2-4 | TRBV2 | - | CASSLSQGNIQYF
TRBJ2-5 | TRBV6-6 | - | CASSYSNLGGETQYF
TRBJ2-5 | TRBV7-9 | - | CASNSGPETQYF
TRBJ2-1 | TRBV7-2 | TRBD2 | CASSPGLASNEQFF
TRBJ2-7 | TRBV19 | - | CASRRQSSYEQYF
TRBJ1-2 | TRBV9 | - | CASSATGQNYGYTF
TRBJ1-2 | TRBV5-1 | - | CASSLSGSNYGYTF
TRBJ1-1 | TRBV3-1 | - | CASSQGFGTLNTEAFF
TRBJ1-1 | TRBV6-6 | - | CASSYYSEAEAFF
TRBJ2-7 | TRBV7-9 | - | CASSSGRRDLNEQYF
TRBJ1-5 | TRBV6-6 | TRBD1 | CASSGQVNSNQPQHF
TRBJ1-2 | TRBV20-1 | - | CSARKTEIYGYTF
TRBJ2-3 | TRBV6-6 | - | CASRPLMNTDTQYF